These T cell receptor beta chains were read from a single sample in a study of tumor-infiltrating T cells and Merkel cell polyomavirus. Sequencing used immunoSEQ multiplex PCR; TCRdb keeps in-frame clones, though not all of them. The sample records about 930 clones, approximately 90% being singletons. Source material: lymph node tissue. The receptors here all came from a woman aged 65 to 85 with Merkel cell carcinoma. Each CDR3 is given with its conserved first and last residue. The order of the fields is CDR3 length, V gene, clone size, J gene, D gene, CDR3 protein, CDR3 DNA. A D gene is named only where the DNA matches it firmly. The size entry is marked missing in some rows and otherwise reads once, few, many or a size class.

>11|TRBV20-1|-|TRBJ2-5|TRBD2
CSFMRGETQYF
TGCAGTTTTATGCGGGGGGAGACCCAGTACTTC
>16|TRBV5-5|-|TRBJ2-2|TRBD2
CASSGLAGGNTGELFF
TGTGCCAGCAGCGGACTAGCGGGGGGGAACACCGGGGAGCTGTTTTTT
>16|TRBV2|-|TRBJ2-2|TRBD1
CASSEAGDSDTGELFF
TGTGCCAGCAGTGAAGCCGGGGACAGCGACACCGGGGAGCTGTTTTTT
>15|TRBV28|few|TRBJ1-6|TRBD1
CASSDRGRFYSPLHF
TGTGCCAGCAGCGACAGGGGGCGATTTTATTCACCCCTCCACTTT
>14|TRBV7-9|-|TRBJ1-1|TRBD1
CASSEQGAVAEAFF
TGTGCCAGCAGCGAACAGGGGGCGGTTGCTGAAGCTTTCTTT
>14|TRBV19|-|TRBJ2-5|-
CASSTGTLPETQYF
TGTGCCAGTAGTACCGGGACACTTCCCGAGACCCAGTACTTC
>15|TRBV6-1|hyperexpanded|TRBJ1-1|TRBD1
CASSERGTANTEAFF
TGTGCCAGCAGTGAACGGGGGACAGCAAACACTGAAGCTTTCTTT
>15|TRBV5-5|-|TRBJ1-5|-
CASRPVLSQLRPQHF
TGTGCCAGCAGACCTGTTCTTTCACAGCTACGACCCCAGCATTTT
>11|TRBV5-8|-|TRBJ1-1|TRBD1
CASRKGGQAFF
TGTGCCAGCAGAAAGGGGGGACAGGCTTTCTTT
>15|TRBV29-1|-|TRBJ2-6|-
CSVGTPSAGANVLTF
TGCAGCGTTGGGACACCTAGCGCTGGGGCCAACGTCCTGACTTTC
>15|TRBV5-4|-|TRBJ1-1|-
CASSLLQATNTEAFF
TGTGCCAGCAGCTTGCTACAGGCTACGAACACTGAAGCTTTCTTT
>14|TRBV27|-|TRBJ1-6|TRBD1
CASKEDRGNSPFHF
TGTGCCAGCAAGGAAGACAGGGGTAATTCACCCTTCCACTTT
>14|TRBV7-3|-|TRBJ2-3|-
CASSLTGVQDTQYF
TGTGCCAGCAGCTTAACGGGAGTTCAAGATACGCAGTATTTT
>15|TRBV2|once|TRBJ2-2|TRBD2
CASTRLAGGDGELFF
TGTGCCAGCACCAGACTAGCGGGAGGGGACGGGGAGCTGTTTTTT
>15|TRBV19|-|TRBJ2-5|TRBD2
CASSSRWGGQETQYF
TGTGCCAGTAGTTCCCGCTGGGGGGGTCAAGAGACCCAGTACTTC
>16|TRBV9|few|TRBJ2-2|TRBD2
CASSASGRGYTGELFF
TGTGCCAGCAGCGCGAGCGGGAGGGGGTACACCGGGGAGCTGTTTTTT
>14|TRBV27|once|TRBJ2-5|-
CASTEPGNRKTQYF
TGTGCCAGCACCGAACCGGGTAACAGGAAGACCCAGTACTTC
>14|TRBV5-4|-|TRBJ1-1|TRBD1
CASRRGLEDTEAFF
TGTGCCAGCAGAAGGGGGCTAGAAGACACTGAAGCTTTCTTT
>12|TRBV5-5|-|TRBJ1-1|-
CASALGGRDAFF
TGTGCCAGCGCCTTGGGTGGCAGGGATGCTTTCTTT
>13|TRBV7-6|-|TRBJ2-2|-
CASSFSRTGELFF
TGTGCCAGCAGCTTCAGTCGTACCGGGGAGCTGTTTTTT
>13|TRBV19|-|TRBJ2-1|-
CASSIRSPNEQFF
TGTGCCAGTAGTATCCGGTCCCCCAATGAACAGTTCTTC
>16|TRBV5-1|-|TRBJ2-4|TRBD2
CASKGQGGAFRNIQYF
TGCGCCAGCAAAGGTCAGGGAGGGGCGTTTAGAAACATTCAGTACTTC
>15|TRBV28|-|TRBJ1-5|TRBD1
CASSFHYPGQGFQHF
TGTGCCAGCAGTTTCCACTATCCGGGACAGGGCTTCCAGCATTTT
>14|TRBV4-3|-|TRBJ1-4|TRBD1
CASSLDRGNEKLFF
TGCGCCAGCAGTCTCGACAGGGGAAATGAAAAACTGTTTTTT
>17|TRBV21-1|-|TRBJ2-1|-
CASSGRLAHHSDNEQFF
TGTGCCAGCAGCGGCCGTCTAGCACACCATTCCGACAATGAGCAGTTCTTC
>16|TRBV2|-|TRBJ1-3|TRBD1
CASLRDRTVSGNTIYF
TGTGCCAGCCTCCGGGACAGGACCGTCTCTGGAAACACCATATATTTT
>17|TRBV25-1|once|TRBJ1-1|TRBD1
CASSDPLGQGLNTEAFF
TGTGCCAGCAGTGACCCTTTAGGACAGGGTCTGAACACTGAAGCTTTCTTT
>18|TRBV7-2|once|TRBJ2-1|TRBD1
CASSSRDRTGDRYNEQFF
TGTGCCAGCAGCTCCCGGGATCGAACAGGGGACCGATACAATGAGCAGTTCTTC
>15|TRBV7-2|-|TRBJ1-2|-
CASSARSIANYGYTF
TGTGCCAGCAGCGCCCGAAGTATAGCTAACTATGGCTACACCTTC
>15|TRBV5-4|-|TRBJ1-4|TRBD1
CASSSNRGLNEKLFF
TGTGCCAGCAGCTCCAACAGGGGTTTAAATGAAAAACTGTTTTTT
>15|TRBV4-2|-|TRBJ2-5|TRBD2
CASSRNWGGQETQYF
TGTGCCAGCAGCCGGAATTGGGGGGGCCAAGAGACCCAGTACTTC
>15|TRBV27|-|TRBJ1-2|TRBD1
CAGSAGTGGLYGYTF
TGTGCCGGCAGTGCCGGGACAGGGGGCCTCTATGGCTACACCTTC
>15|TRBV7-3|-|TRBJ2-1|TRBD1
CASSVGDSFYNEQFF
TGTGCCAGCAGCGTCGGGGACAGCTTCTACAATGAGCAGTTCTTC
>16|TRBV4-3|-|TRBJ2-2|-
CASSQDSGGYTGELFF
TGCGCCAGCAGCCAAGATTCAGGAGGGTACACCGGGGAGCTGTTTTTT
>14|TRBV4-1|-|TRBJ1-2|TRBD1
CASSLEDRDYGYTF
TGCGCCAGCAGCCTGGAGGACAGGGACTATGGCTACACCTTC
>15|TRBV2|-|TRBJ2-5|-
CASSAPTGRWETQYF
TGTGCCAGCAGCGCACCCACAGGGCGTTGGGAGACCCAGTACTTC
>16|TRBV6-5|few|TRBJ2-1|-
CASSYRRPSSYNEQFF
TGTGCCAGCAGTTACAGGCGGCCAAGCTCCTACAATGAGCAGTTCTTC
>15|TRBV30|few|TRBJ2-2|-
CAWSVRSTRSGELFF
TGTGCCTGGAGTGTACGGTCTACCCGGTCCGGGGAGCTGTTTTTT
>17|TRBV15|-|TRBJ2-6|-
CATSRPQGMSGANVLTF
TGTGCCACCAGCAGACCGCAGGGGATGTCTGGGGCCAACGTCCTGACTTTC
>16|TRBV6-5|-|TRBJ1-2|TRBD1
CASSYSMDRTNYGYTF
TGTGCCAGCAGTTACTCCATGGACAGGACTAACTATGGCTACACCTTC
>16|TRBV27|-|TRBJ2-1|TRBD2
CASRPISGRSYNEQFF
TGTGCCAGCAGACCAATTAGCGGGAGGTCCTACAATGAGCAGTTCTTC
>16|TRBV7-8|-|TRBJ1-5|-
CASSLVHSFGNQPQHF
TGTGCCAGCAGCTTAGTCCACAGCTTCGGCAATCAGCCCCAGCATTTT
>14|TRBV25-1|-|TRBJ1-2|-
CASSTAGVNYGYTF
TGTGCCAGCAGCACCGCAGGGGTTAACTATGGCTACACCTTC
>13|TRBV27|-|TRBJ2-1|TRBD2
CASSSGLANEQFF
TGTGCCAGCAGTTCGGGACTAGCCAATGAGCAGTTCTTC
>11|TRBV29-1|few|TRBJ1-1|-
CSVVRTYEAFF
TGCAGCGTTGTAAGGACATATGAAGCTTTCTTT
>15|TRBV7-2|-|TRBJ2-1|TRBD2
CASSPRGGGRNEQFF
TGTGCCAGCAGCCCTAGGGGCGGGGGGCGGAATGAGCAGTTCTTC
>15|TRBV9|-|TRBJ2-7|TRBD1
CASSVEPGQGYEQYF
TGTGCCAGCAGCGTAGAACCGGGACAGGGCTACGAGCAGTACTTC
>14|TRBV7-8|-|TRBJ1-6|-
CASSINTYNSPLHF
TGTGCCAGCAGCATAAATACCTATAATTCACCCCTCCACTTT
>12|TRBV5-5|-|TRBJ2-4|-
CASSPEVRIQYF
TGTGCCAGCAGCCCGGAGGTGAGGATTCAGTACTTC
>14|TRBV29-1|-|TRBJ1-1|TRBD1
CSVIQGGHGTEAFF
TGCAGCGTTATACAGGGGGGCCACGGGACTGAAGCTTTCTTT
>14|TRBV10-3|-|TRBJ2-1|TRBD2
CAIKGAGGNNEQFF
TGTGCCATCAAAGGGGCGGGAGGGAACAATGAGCAGTTCTTC
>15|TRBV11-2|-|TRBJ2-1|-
CASSFFGGLNNEQFF
TGTGCCAGCAGCTTCTTCGGAGGGCTTAACAATGAGCAGTTCTTC
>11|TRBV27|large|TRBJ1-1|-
CASRRDTEAFF
TGTGCCAGCAGGCGGGACACTGAAGCTTTCTTT
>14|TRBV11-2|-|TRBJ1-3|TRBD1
CASSSGQGGNTIYF
TGTGCCAGCAGCTCGGGACAGGGAGGAAACACCATATATTTT
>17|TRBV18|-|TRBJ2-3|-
CASSPKLTGESTDTQYF
TGTGCCAGCTCACCTAAGCTGACGGGTGAATCCACAGATACGCAGTATTTT
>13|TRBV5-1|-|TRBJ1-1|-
CASSPGQNGEAFF
TGCGCCAGCAGCCCGGGTCAGAACGGTGAAGCTTTCTTT
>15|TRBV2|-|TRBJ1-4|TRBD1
CASSRDRGTNEKLFF
TGTGCCAGCAGCAGGGACAGGGGAACTAATGAAAAACTGTTTTTT
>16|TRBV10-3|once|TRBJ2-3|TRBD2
CAISDRTSGLLDTQYF
TGTGCCATCAGTGACAGGACTAGCGGACTTCTGGATACGCAGTATTTT
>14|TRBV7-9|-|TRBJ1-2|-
CASSLALAVDGYTF
TGTGCCAGCAGCTTAGCGCTAGCAGTGGATGGCTACACCTTC
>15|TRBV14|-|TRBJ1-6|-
CASSQEGGVRSPLHF
TGTGCCAGCAGCCAAGAGGGGGGGGTTCGTTCACCCCTCCACTTT